A single T cell receptor beta chain is shown here with its context. Sequencing was performed with immunoSEQ multiplex PCR; in TCRdb, only in-frame clones are kept and a portion is missing. The sample records 60,000 to 75,000 clones, around 80% being singletons. Trimming shortened V by 5 bases and J by 5 bases, and 21 bases separated the two germline ends. Germline CDR1 is MNHEY and CDR2 is SMNVEV (reference sequence). This CDR3 is 17 amino acids long. PBMCs were not maintained or expanded in culture before analysis. The record originates from a study of neoadjuvant anti-PD-1 for oral cavity cancer. This receptor was identified in a person aged 40 to 85 with oral cavity squamous cell carcinoma. The starting material was PBMCs, obtained before nivolumab (anti-PD-1) treatment. This chain uses TRBV27 with TRBJ1-4; D ambiguous. The CDR3 bases are TGTGCCAGCAGTCCCACCCCCCCGGGCACGGGGAATGAAAAACTGTTTTTT. Translation: CASSPTPPGTGNEKLFF.